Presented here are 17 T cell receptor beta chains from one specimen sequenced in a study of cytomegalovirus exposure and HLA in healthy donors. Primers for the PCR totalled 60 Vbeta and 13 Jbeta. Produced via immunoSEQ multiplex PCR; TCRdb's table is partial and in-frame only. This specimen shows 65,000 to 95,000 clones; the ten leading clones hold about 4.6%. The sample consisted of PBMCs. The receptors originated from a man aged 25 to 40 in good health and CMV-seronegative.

The CDR3 DNA is TGTGCCAGCTCACCATCTGGGCCCTACAATGAGCAGTTCTTC. It is translated as CASSPSGPYNEQFF. The chain employs TRBV18 and TRBJ2-1; D is undetermined. The CDR3 consists of 14 residues. Germline V CDR1 and CDR2: KGHSH, LQKENI. With 2 bases removed from V and 2 bases from J, the gap between germline ends came to 7 bases.

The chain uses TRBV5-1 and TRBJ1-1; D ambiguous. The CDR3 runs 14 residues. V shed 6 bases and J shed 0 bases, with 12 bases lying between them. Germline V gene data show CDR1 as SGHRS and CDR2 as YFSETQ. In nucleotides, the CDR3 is TGCGCCAGCACACTCACGGGGATGAACACTGAAGCTTTCTTT. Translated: CASTLTGMNTEAFF. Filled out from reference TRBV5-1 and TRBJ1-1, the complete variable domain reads KAGVTQTPRYLIKTRGQQVTLSCSPISGHRSVSWYQQTPGQGLQFLFEYFSETQRNKGNFPGRFSGRQFSNSRSEMNVSTLELGDSALYLCASTLTGMNTEAFFGQGTRLTVV.

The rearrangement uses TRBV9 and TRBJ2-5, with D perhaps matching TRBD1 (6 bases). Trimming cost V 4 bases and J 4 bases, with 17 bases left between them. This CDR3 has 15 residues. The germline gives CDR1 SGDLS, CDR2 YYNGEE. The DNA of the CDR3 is TGTGCCAGCAGCTGGGGACATGGGGTACGAGAGACCCAGTACTTC. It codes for CASSWGHGVRETQYF.

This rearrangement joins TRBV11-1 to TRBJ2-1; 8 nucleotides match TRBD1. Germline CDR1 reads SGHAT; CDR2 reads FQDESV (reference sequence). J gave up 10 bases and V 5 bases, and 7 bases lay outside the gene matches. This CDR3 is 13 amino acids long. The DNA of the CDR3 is TGTGCCAGCAGCCCGGGACAGGCGCTGGAGCAGTTCTTC. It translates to CASSPGQALEQFF.

CDR3 coding DNA: TGTGCCAGCAGCAGACCCGGGACAGGGGTTTACTATGGCTACACCTTC. Amino acid sequence: CASSRPGTGVYYGYTF. V usage is TRBV5-6 and J usage is TRBJ1-2, with TRBD1 matching over 10 bases. V shed 4 bases, J shed 3 bases, and the junction held 9 bases outside the gene matches. Germline V CDR1 and CDR2: SGHDT, YYEEEE. This CDR3 contains 16 residues.

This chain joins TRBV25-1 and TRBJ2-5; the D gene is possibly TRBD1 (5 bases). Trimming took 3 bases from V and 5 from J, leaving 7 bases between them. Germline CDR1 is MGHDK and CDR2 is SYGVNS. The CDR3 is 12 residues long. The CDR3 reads CASSDRDETQYF. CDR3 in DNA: TGTGCCAGCAGTGACAGGGATGAGACCCAGTACTTC. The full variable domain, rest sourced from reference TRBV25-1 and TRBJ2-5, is EADIYQTPRYLVIGTGKKITLECSQTMGHDKMYWYQQDPGMELHLIHYSYGVNSTEKGDLSSESTVSRIRTEHFPLTLESARPSHTSQYLCASSDRDETQYFGPGTRLLVL.

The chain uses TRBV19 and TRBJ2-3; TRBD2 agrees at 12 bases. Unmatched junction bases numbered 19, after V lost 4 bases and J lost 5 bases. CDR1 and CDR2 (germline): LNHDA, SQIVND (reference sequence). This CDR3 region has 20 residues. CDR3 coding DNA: TGTGCCAGTAGTACCCTAAGAGGCCAACTAGCGGGAGGTTTAGGAGATACGCAGTATTTT. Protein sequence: CASSTLRGQLAGGLGDTQYF.

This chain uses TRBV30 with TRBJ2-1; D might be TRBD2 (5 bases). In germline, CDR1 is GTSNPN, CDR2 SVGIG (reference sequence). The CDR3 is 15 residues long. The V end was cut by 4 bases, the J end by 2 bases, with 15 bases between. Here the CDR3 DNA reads TGTGCCTGGAACCCAACTAGTTTCGCCTACAATGAGCAGTTCTTC. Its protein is CAWNPTSFAYNEQFF.

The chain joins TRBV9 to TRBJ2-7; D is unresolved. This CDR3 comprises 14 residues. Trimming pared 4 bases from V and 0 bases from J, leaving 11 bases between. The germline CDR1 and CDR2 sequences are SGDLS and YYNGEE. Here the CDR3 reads CASSPQYYSYEQYF. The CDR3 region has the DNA TGTGCCAGCAGCCCCCAGTACTACTCCTACGAGCAGTACTTC.

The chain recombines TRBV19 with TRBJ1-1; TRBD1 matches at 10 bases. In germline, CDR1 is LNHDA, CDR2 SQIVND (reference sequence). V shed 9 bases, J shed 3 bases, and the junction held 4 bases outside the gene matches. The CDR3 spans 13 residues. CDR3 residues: CASRDRGHTEAFF. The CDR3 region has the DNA TGTGCCAGCAGGGACAGGGGTCACACTGAAGCTTTCTTT.

The CDR3 sequence: CASSHRDSEQFF. The CDR3 DNA is TGCGCCAGCAGCCACAGGGACTCCGAGCAGTTCTTC. This rearrangement joins TRBV4-1 to TRBJ2-1; D might be TRBD2 (6 bases). Trimming took off 3 bases at V and 10 bases at J, with 10 bases between the two ends. The CDR3 length is 12 residues. Looked up from germline, CDR1 is MGHRA and CDR2 is YSYEKL.

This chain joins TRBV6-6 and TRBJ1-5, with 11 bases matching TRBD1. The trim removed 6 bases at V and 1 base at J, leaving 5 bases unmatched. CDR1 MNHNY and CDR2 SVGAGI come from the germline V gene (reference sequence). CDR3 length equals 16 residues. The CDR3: CASRGQGAISNQPQHF. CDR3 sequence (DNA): TGTGCCAGCAGAGGACAGGGGGCCATAAGCAATCAGCCCCAGCATTTT.

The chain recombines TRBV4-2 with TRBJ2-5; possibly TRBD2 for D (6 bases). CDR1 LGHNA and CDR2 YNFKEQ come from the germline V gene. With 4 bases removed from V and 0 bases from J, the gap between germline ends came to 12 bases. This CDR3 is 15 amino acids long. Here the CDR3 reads CASSREAQHQETQYF. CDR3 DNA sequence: TGTGCCAGCAGCCGGGAGGCCCAGCACCAAGAGACCCAGTACTTC.

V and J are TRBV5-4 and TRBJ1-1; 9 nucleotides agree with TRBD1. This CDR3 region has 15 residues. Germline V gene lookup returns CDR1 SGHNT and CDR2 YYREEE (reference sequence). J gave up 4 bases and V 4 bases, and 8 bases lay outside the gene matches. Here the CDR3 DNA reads TGTGCCAGCAGCCCGGGACAGGGAGGCGGCACTGAAGCTTTCTTT. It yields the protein CASSPGQGGGTEAFF.

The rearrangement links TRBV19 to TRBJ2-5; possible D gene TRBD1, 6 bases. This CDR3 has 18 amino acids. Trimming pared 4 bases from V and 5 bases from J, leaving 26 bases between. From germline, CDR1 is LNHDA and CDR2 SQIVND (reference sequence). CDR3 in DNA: TGTGCCAGTAGTACAGAGGTGGGGGCGCAGTATAGAGGGGAGACCCAGTACTTC. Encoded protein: CASSTEVGAQYRGETQYF.

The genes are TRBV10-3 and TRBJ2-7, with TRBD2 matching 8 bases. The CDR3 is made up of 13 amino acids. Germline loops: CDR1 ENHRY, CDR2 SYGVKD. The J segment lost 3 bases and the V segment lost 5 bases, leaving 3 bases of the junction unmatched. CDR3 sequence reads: CAISNTSGYEQYF. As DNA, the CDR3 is TGTGCCATCAGTAACACTAGCGGCTACGAGCAGTACTTC.

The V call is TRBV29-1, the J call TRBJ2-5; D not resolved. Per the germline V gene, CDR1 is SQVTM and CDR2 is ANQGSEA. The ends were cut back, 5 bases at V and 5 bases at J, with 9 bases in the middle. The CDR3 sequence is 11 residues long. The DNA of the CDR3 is TGCAGCGTTCGCGAGTTGGAGACCCAGTACTTC. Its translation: CSVRELETQYF.